These T cell receptor beta chains were read from a single sample in a study of blood T cell repertoires in COVID-19. Profiling relied on immunoSEQ multiplex PCR, and the TCRdb table lists in-frame clones only, not all of them. The top ten clones hold roughly 7% of a sample with 150,000 to 200,000 clones, 86% of them seen once. The source material was peripheral blood. These TCRs come from a man aged 50-59 years with active or convalescent COVID-19. Both conserved end residues are part of each CDR3. The order of the fields is V gene, clone size, CDR3 length, D gene, J gene, CDR3 DNA, CDR3 protein. D genes are given only for firm matches. Some rows have no size entry. The others give once, few or many, or a class for an expanded clone.

TRBV7-9,-,17,TRBD2,TRBJ2-1,TGTGCCAGCAATAGCATGCGGGGGGCAAACTCCTACAATGAGCAGTTCTTC,CASNSMRGANSYNEQFF
TRBV19,many,16,-,TRBJ2-4,TGTGCCAGTAGTATCCGAGGATCTCTAGCCAAAAACATTCAGTACTTC,CASSIRGSLAKNIQYF
TRBV28,-,15,TRBD1,TRBJ2-7,TGTGCCAGCAGTTTATCCGGGACAGGGATCTACGAGCAGTACTTC,CASSLSGTGIYEQYF
TRBV10-1,-,16,-,TRBJ2-3,TGCGCCAGCATTACAGGGAGTGGGGGTCGCACAGATACGCAGTATTTT,CASITGSGGRTDTQYF
TRBV7-2,-,16,TRBD1,TRBJ1-6,TGTGCCAGCAGCTCGATGGGACAGGGGAATAATTCACCCCTCCACTTT,CASSSMGQGNNSPLHF
TRBV24-1,-,15,-,TRBJ2-1,TGTGCCACCAGTGGAGTGGGCATGTCACGCGATGAGCAGTTCTTC,CATSGVGMSRDEQFF
TRBV5-6,-,13,-,TRBJ1-2,TGTGCCAGCAGCCTTGGGGGGGTTTATGGCTACACCTTC,CASSLGGVYGYTF
TRBV5-1,-,15,TRBD1,TRBJ2-1,TGCGCCAGCAGCCCCGGGACAGGACTTTACAATGAGCAGTTCTTC,CASSPGTGLYNEQFF
TRBV7-3,-,13,TRBD1,TRBJ2-5,TGTGCCAGCAGCTCGGACAGGGTGGGGACCCAGTACTTC,CASSSDRVGTQYF
TRBV2,-,15,TRBD2,TRBJ2-3,TGTGCCAGCAGTAGGCTGGGCGGGAGCTCAGATACGCAGTATTTT,CASSRLGGSSDTQYF
TRBV27,-,15,-,TRBJ1-6,TGTGCCAGCAGCCCGACTCGCCCCGGCAATTCACCCCTCCACTTT,CASSPTRPGNSPLHF
TRBV19,-,15,TRBD1,TRBJ2-5,TGTGCCAGTAGTTGGGGCAGGGGGAACCAAGAGACCCAGTACTTC,CASSWGRGNQETQYF
TRBV2,-,15,-,TRBJ1-5,TGTGCCAGCAGTGAAGCGCTTCCGGGGGATCAGCCCCAGCATTTT,CASSEALPGDQPQHF
TRBV29-1,-,15,-,TRBJ1-1,TGCAGCGTTGAAGATCGGGGGGGCGTTTTGGGATATGCTTTCTTT,CSVEDRGGVLGYAFF
TRBV2,-,14,-,TRBJ1-1,TGTGCCAGCAGCGTACAGGGCCTGAACACTGAAGCTTTCTTT,CASSVQGLNTEAFF
TRBV25-1,once,15,TRBD1,TRBJ1-5,TGTGCCAGCAGTGAAGGGACAGGGCGCAATCAGCCCCAGCATTTT,CASSEGTGRNQPQHF
TRBV5-1,-,14,-,TRBJ1-1,TGCGCCAGCAGCTTCGGCCGAGGGAACACTGAAGCTTTCTTT,CASSFGRGNTEAFF
TRBV27,-,14,-,TRBJ1-1,TGTGCCAGCAGTTTTTCCCCGGACAGCACTGAAGCTTTCTTT,CASSFSPDSTEAFF
TRBV9,-,15,TRBD2,TRBJ2-7,TGTGCCAGCAGCCCAAGGACTAGCTCCTCCGGCGAGCAGTACTTC,CASSPRTSSSGEQYF
TRBV19,-,13,-,TRBJ2-7,TGTGCCAGCACACCGGGTCTAAGCACCGAGCAGTACTTC,CASTPGLSTEQYF
TRBV24-1,once,14,-,TRBJ1-5,TGTGCCACCAGTGATTGGGGGCGCAATCAGCCCCAGCATTTT,CATSDWGRNQPQHF
TRBV3-1/TRBV3-2,-,15,-,TRBJ2-7,TGTGCCAGCAGCCAACCCTCCGGGGAGACCTACGAGCAGTACTTC,CASSQPSGETYEQYF
TRBV6-5,-,16,TRBD2,TRBJ2-1,TGTGCCAGCAGTTACGACACTAGCGGGAGGTTGGGTGAGCAGTTCTTC,CASSYDTSGRLGEQFF
TRBV5-5,-,14,-,TRBJ1-6,TGTGCCAGCAGCGTCGCCGTGATAACTAATCCCCTCCACTTT,CASSVAVITNPLHF
TRBV9,-,13,-,TRBJ2-2,TGTGCCAGCAGCTCCCAGAACACCGGGGAGCTGTTTTTT,CASSSQNTGELFF
TRBV19,-,15,-,TRBJ2-3,TGTGCCAGTAGTATAGATAGACTTCGGATGAGTACGCAGTATTTT,CASSIDRLRMSTQYF
TRBV12-3/TRBV12-4,few,12,TRBD1,TRBJ2-5,TGTGCCAGCAGTTGGACAGGGGAGACCCAGTACTTC,CASSWTGETQYF
TRBV14,-,12,-,TRBJ2-3,TGTGCCAGCAGCCAAGTAGCAGATACGCAGTATTTT,CASSQVADTQYF
TRBV4-3,-,16,-,TRBJ1-4,TGCGCCAGCAGCCAATACCGGGAACAGGGAGAAGAAAAACTGTTTTTT,CASSQYREQGEEKLFF
TRBV19,-,14,-,TRBJ1-1,TGTGCCACCCTCGTCCCTGGGGCGAACACTGAAGCTTTCTTT,CATLVPGANTEAFF
TRBV11-1,-,15,TRBD1,TRBJ2-2,TGTGCCAGCAGCCCCGGGACAGTCATCACCGGGGAGCTGTTTTTT,CASSPGTVITGELFF
TRBV19,-,15,TRBD2,TRBJ2-7,TGTGCCAGTAGTATTGGGCGGGGGGGTATCTACGAGCAGTACTTC,CASSIGRGGIYEQYF
TRBV15,-,15,TRBD1,TRBJ2-7,TGTGCCACCAGCAGAGAAGGGACAGGTGCCTACGAGCAGTACTTC,CATSREGTGAYEQYF
TRBV6-2/TRBV6-3,once,16,TRBD2,TRBJ2-3,TGTGCCAGCAGTCACCCGACTAGCGGGGGTTCAGATACGCAGTATTTT,CASSHPTSGGSDTQYF
TRBV9,-,17,-,TRBJ1-4,TGTGCCAGCAGCTCCAGGGGTGGGAGGGAAACTAATGAAAAACTGTTTTTT,CASSSRGGRETNEKLFF
TRBV7-2,-,13,-,TRBJ1-2,TGTGCCAGCAGCGCAAACGTCAGGGATGGCTACACCTTC,CASSANVRDGYTF
TRBV5-6,once,17,-,TRBJ2-5,TGTGCCAGCAGCTTGGCCCGGGACAATGAGTACCAAGAGACCCAGTACTTC,CASSLARDNEYQETQYF
TRBV19,-,14,TRBD1,TRBJ1-5,TGTGCCAGTAGTATGGGACAGAGCTGGCAGCCCCAGCATTTT,CASSMGQSWQPQHF
TRBV7-2,-,16,-,TRBJ2-3,TGTGCCAGCAGCTTACCCTGGGACACACGCACAGATACGCAGTATTTT,CASSLPWDTRTDTQYF
TRBV18,once,15,-,TRBJ1-4,TGTGCCAGCTCACCACCGGAGGGAGGGGGTGAAAAACTGTTTTTT,CASSPPEGGGEKLFF
TRBV28,-,15,TRBD1,TRBJ2-7,TGTGCCAGCAGTTTAGGGACAGGGGGCACGTACGAGCAGTACTTC,CASSLGTGGTYEQYF
TRBV6-5,-,12,TRBD2,TRBJ2-7,TGTGCCAGCGGGGAGGGCTCCTACGAGCAGTACTTC,CASGEGSYEQYF
TRBV19,-,17,TRBD1,TRBJ1-2,TGTGCCAGTAGTCCGCCCGCTTCGGACAGGGGACGGTATGGCTACACCTTC,CASSPPASDRGRYGYTF
TRBV7-9,-,14,-,TRBJ1-6,TGTGCCAGCAGCTTGCGGCAGGGAGGATCACCCCTCCACTTT,CASSLRQGGSPLHF